At least ten counts were recorded for the clone carrying this TCR beta chain. From about 400 ng of RNA, a library with molecular barcoded alpha/delta and beta/gamma adaptors was made. TCRdb recomputed calls from the reads with MiXCR, one row per CDR3 protein. The data show about 50,000 distinct CDR3 sequences, roughly a fifth seen once. The data were taken from a study of read filtering for tumor transcriptome and immune sequencing. CDR1 and CDR2 from the germline V gene are ENHRY and SYGVKD. The junction had 10 bases not matched to a gene; V was cut back by 10 bases and J by 2 bases. The length of the CDR3 is 15 residues.

This TCR came from a donor older than 35 with multiple myeloma. The sequencing sample was made of a population of CD138-negative cells sorted from bone marrow. The genes are TRBV10-3 and TRBJ2-2, with TRBD1 identical over 7 bases. The chain's CDR3 is CATRSTGPNTGELFF. CDR3 coding DNA: TGTGCCACTAGATCGACAGGGCCAAACACCGGGGAGCTGTTTTTT.